The 15 T cell receptor beta chains given below trace back to one sample, sequenced in a study of regulatory T cells in long-lasting Graves disease. Investigators prepared the TCR beta libraries by applying iRepertoire HTBI primers and Arm-PCR of CDR3 regions. One entry per CDR3 protein results from TCRdb running MiXCR on the multiplex PCR reads. The table records fewer than 400,000 distinct CDR3 sequences, less than 20% of them present only once. Documented time point: persistent/refractory GD, antithyroid drugs over 5 years with positive TRAb. With RNA extracted from PBMCs as input, the TCR library was made. The sample was peripheral blood mononuclear cells (PBMCs), taken when the disease was refractory, from a patient treated with antithyroid drugs. The receptors here all came from a female donor with Graves disease.

This clonotype showed up just a few times. This chain uses TRBV4-1 with TRBJ2-7; no reliable D call. The germline V and J ends were trimmed by 0 bases and 1 base, with 7 bases remaining between them. CDR3 size: 14 residues. Germline CDR1 is MGHRA and CDR2 is YSYEKL. The CDR3 is CASSQDRFSYEQYF. CDR3 sequence (DNA): TGCGCCAGCAGCCAAGACAGGTTTTCCTACGAGCAGTACTTC.

This clonotype was seen ten or more times. The chain is built from TRBV6-1 and TRBJ1-5; D remains ambiguous. CDR1 MNHNS and CDR2 SASEGT come from the germline V gene. The CDR3 loop spans 15 amino acids. Trimming stripped 5 bases from V and 1 base from J, with 12 bases between. CDR3 in amino acids: CASSPRGRSNQPQHF. In DNA, the CDR3 is TGTGCCAGCAGTCCTCGAGGGAGGAGCAATCAGCCCCAGCATTTT.

This clonotype was found many times. V usage is TRBV10-3 and J usage is TRBJ2-5; 7 bases line up with TRBD2. The V gene's germline CDR1 is ENHRY and CDR2 SYGVKD. The length of the CDR3 is 15 residues. V lost 5 bases, J lost 1 base, and 7 bases stayed unmatched. The CDR3 protein is CAISPVPSGQETQYF. The CDR3 DNA sequence: TGTGCCATCAGTCCCGTCCCTAGCGGCCAAGAGACCCAGTACTTC.

In its sample, this clonotype was seen a few times. The chain combines TRBV12-3 or TRBV12-4 with TRBJ1-1; 9 bases agree with TRBD1. The junction had 11 bases not matched to a gene; V was cut back by 3 bases and J by 6 bases. The CDR3 runs to 16 residues. The CDR3 DNA reads as TGTGCCAGCAGTTTCCAGACCTCCGGGACAGGGTCTGAAGCTTTCTTT. Translation: CASSFQTSGTGSEAFF.

Many counts were recorded for this clonotype. The rearrangement links TRBV24-1 to TRBJ2-5; D might be TRBD1 (6 bases). The germline V and J ends were trimmed by 4 bases and 5 bases, with 13 bases remaining between them. The CDR3 loop spans 14 amino acids. Germline loops: CDR1 KGHDR, CDR2 SFDVKD. This CDR3 reads CATSDAGVLETQYF. The CDR3 nucleotides read TGTGCCACCAGTGACGCAGGGGTATTGGAGACCCAGTACTTC.

With regard to this clonotype: Relative to the germline gene, one junction end is altered; a read error may explain this. This chain links TRBV5-6 with TRBJ2-4; D is perhaps TRBD2 (6 bases). The germline CDR1 and CDR2 sequences are SGHDT and YYEEEE. The CDR3 spans 14 residues. CDR3 amino acids: CASRLEGRQDIQYF. CDR3 in DNA: TGTGCCAGCCGCTTGGAGGGGCGTCAGGACATTCAGTACTTC.

The rearrangement links TRBV20-1 to TRBJ1-5; 7 positions match TRBD1. Trimming took 3 bases from V and 2 from J; bases not matched to a gene: 22. CDR3 length: 20 residues. The germline CDR1 and CDR2 sequences are DFQATT and SNEGSKA (reference sequence). DNA of the CDR3: TGCAGTGCTAGCAGACGGACAGGCGGTTTTTCGTCGTTCGGCAATCAGCCCCAGCATTTT. This encodes CSASRRTGGFSSFGNQPQHF.

This clonotype was detected many times. The rearrangement links TRBV7-3 to TRBJ2-5; D gene unclear. V shed 0 bases and J shed 5 bases, with 7 bases lying between them. Per germline, CDR1 SGHTA and CDR2 FQGTGA. The CDR3 contains 13 residues. As DNA, the CDR3 is TGTGCCAGCAGCTTAACGTTGTACGAGACCCAGTACTTC. Translated: CASSLTLYETQYF.

The V and J genes are TRBV4-1 and TRBJ2-7, with D perhaps matching TRBD2 (6 bases). Trimming took 4 bases from V and 2 from J, leaving 18 bases between them. Germline V gene sequence: CDR1 MGHRA, CDR2 YSYEKL. The CDR3 runs 16 residues. The CDR3 loop reads CASSLTGQRAAYEQYF. DNA of the CDR3: TGCGCCAGCAGCCTAACTGGCCAGCGGGCCGCCTACGAGCAGTACTTC.

This clonotype was recorded only once. A much larger clone differs from this one at a single base, so this may be a read error. The chain carries TRBV12-3 or TRBV12-4 and TRBJ2-7; TRBD1 matches at 7 bases. The length of the CDR3 is 14 residues. This CDR3 is CAGSLGTVSYEQYF. For the CDR3, the DNA is TGTGCCGGCAGTTTAGGGACAGTCTCCTACGAGCAGTACTTC.

This clonotype has a single count. The rearrangement joins TRBV20-1 to TRBJ1-2; D gene unclear. CDR1 is DFQATT and CDR2 is SNEGSKA in the germline V gene (reference sequence). Trimming removed 6 bases at V and 2 bases at J, with 25 bases between. The CDR3 runs 17 residues. In DNA, the CDR3 is TGCAGTGCCCCTCCACCGCGGTGGGAGATATCAAACTATGGCTACACCTTC. Translation gives CSAPPPRWEISNYGYTF.

About this clonotype itself: A much larger clone sits a single nucleotide away, making a read error possible. This chain links TRBV27 with TRBJ2-7; a weak D match, TRBD2 (6 bases). In germline, CDR1 is MNHEY, CDR2 SMNVEV (reference sequence). V shed 3 bases and J shed 6 bases, with 15 bases lying between them. This CDR3 region has 14 residues. CDR3 protein: CASSLLSGVPEQYF. Here the CDR3 DNA reads TGTGCCAGCAGTTTGTTGTCGGGAGTGCCCGAGCAGTACTTC.

The chain combines TRBV10-1 with TRBJ1-5; D gene uncertain. Looked up from germline, CDR1 is WNHNN and CDR2 is SYGVQD (reference sequence). CDR3 length: 13 amino acids. Trimming left V 2 bases short and J 7 bases short, with 9 bases between. The CDR3 sequence: CASSENTRQPQHF. Here the CDR3 DNA reads TGCGCCAGCAGTGAGAATACGAGACAGCCCCAGCATTTT.

Many counts were recorded for this clonotype. The chain is built from TRBV7-8 and TRBJ1-2, with 7 positions matching TRBD1. Germline loops: CDR1 SGHVS, CDR2 FQNEAQ. The length of the CDR3 is 13 residues. J lost 8 bases, V lost 2 bases, and 5 bases had no gene match. The CDR3 region is CASSLQGVEGYTF. The CDR3 DNA reads TGTGCCAGCAGCTTACAGGGGGTGGAGGGCTACACCTTC.

This clonotype occurred a few times. The V and J genes are TRBV11-3 and TRBJ1-1; D is unclear. CDR3 length equals 14 residues. Per the germline V gene, CDR1 is SGHNT and CDR2 is YENEEA. Trimming removed 0 bases from V and 0 bases from J, with 5 bases in between. The CDR3 DNA follows: TGTGCCAGCAGCTTAGATGCGGTGAACACTGAAGCTTTCTTT. Protein sequence: CASSLDAVNTEAFF.